The 23 T cell receptor beta chains presented below share a single source sample, sequenced in a study of blood T cells in healthy people across ages. Next came a second PCR, run for about 6 to 12 cycles, which used a sample-barcoded 5' primer along with a J-beta primer mix. Using its own MiXCR run on the 5' RACE reads, TCRdb lists one record per CDR3 protein. Found here are roughly 800,000 distinct CDR3 sequences, about 36% of them singletons; the top ten hold 10% to 15%. The sequenced sample was blood. The receptors were sampled from a man between 18 and 35 years old in good health.

Remarks on this clonotype: One base away lies a much larger clone, so this may be a sequencing read error. The rearrangement uses TRBV20-1 and TRBJ1-6; D unclear. Germline CDR1 and CDR2: DFQATT and SNEGSKA (reference sequence). This CDR3 comprises 15 residues. The CDR3, as DNA: TGCAGTGCTAGAGGTCAGGCCAGCTACTTTTCACTCCTCCACTTT. It yields the protein CSARGQASYFSLLHF.

Concerning this clonotype: A much larger clone sits a single nucleotide away, making a read error possible. This chain's CDR3 is CASSQDPAGTHSSYNEQYF. CDR3 bases: TGCGCCAGCAGCCAAGATCCAGCGGGGACCCACAGCTCCTACAATGAGCAGTACTTC. The chain recombines TRBV4-3 with TRBJ2-1; 7 positions match TRBD2. The assigned J gene may be wrong: the sequence end matches TRBJ2-7 better. Germline V gene data show CDR1 as LGHNA and CDR2 as YSLEER. The CDR3 runs 19 residues.

The J gene is TRBJ1-2, the V gene TRBV7-3, with 10 bases fitting TRBD1. In germline, CDR1 is SGHTA, CDR2 FQGTGA. The CDR3 length is 14 residues. The trim removed 2 bases at V and 6 bases at J, leaving 3 bases unmatched. The CDR3 protein is CASSLGTGAHGYTF. CDR3 coding DNA: TGTGCCAGCAGCTTAGGGACAGGGGCCCATGGCTACACCTTC.

The chain employs TRBV20-1 and TRBJ2-3; 7 bases map to TRBD2. Per the germline V gene, CDR1 is DFQATT and CDR2 is SNEGSKA (reference sequence). The CDR3 sequence is 17 residues long. V was clipped by 1 base and J by 3 bases; unmatched bases: 13. The CDR3 reads CSARGVMGGGRTDTQYF. Here the CDR3 DNA reads TGCAGTGCTAGAGGGGTGATGGGCGGGGGAAGGACAGATACGCAGTATTTT.

This clonotype has just a few counts. V gene TRBV20-1 combines with J gene TRBJ1-1; possible D gene TRBD1, 6 bases. The CDR3 is 15 residues long. V lost 6 bases and J 5 bases, leaving 22 bases between the germline ends. Per germline, CDR1 DFQATT and CDR2 SNEGSKA (reference sequence). CDR3 DNA: TGCAGTGCACGGAGTCTAGGGGGGGGGCAAACTGAAGCTTTCTTT. Its protein product is CSARSLGGGQTEAFF.

Comments on this clonotype: The junction departs from the called germline gene at one end, perhaps through a read error. The CDR3, as DNA: TGTGCCAGCACTTACCAGGGGGCAAGGACTGAAGCTTTCTTT. Translating it yields CASTYQGARTEAFF. The chain combines TRBV6-2 or TRBV6-3 with TRBJ1-1; the match to TRBD1 covers 8 bases. Per the germline V gene, CDR1 is MNHEY and CDR2 is SVGEGT. The length of the CDR3 is 14 residues.

This clonotype was picked up a small number of times. The V call is TRBV4-2, the J call TRBJ1-5; D gene uncertain. The V end was cut by 1 base, the J end by 1 base, with 8 bases between. Germline CDR1 reads LGHNA; CDR2 reads YNFKEQ. This CDR3 has 15 amino acids. The CDR3 here is CASSQVVASNQPQHF. The CDR3, as DNA: TGTGCCAGCAGCCAAGTTGTAGCGAGCAATCAGCCCCAGCATTTT.

This chain links TRBV12-3 or TRBV12-4 with TRBJ2-1; 8 bases are a match to TRBD1. The CDR3 runs to 15 residues. V lost 6 bases and J lost 10; bases outside the gene matches: 14. The CDR3 bases are TGTGCCAGCAGCCCCGACCGGGACAGGTTTTACGAGCAGTTCTTC. It translates to CASSPDRDRFYEQFF.

In its sample, this clonotype was seen a few times. V gene TRBV12-3 or TRBV12-4 combines with J gene TRBJ1-6, with TRBD1 matching 8 bases. V trimming: 6 bases; J trimming: 7 bases; junction bases outside the gene matches: 8. The CDR3 is 15 amino acids. CDR3 sequence (DNA): TGTGCCAGCAGCCCCAGGGGGCTGGGGAATTCACCCCTCCACTTT. It is translated as CASSPRGLGNSPLHF.

The V and J genes are TRBV6-2 or TRBV6-3 and TRBJ2-1; D may match TRBD1 or TRBD2 (6 bases each). V was shortened by 2 bases and J by 13 bases, with 12 bases between the two germline ends. The germline V gene has CDR1 MNHEY and CDR2 SVGEGT. The CDR3 is made up of 12 amino acids. CDR3 bases: TGTGCCAGCAGTTACGGGGGGCCGACCCAGTTCTTC. This gives the protein CASSYGGPTQFF.

This clonotype was seen only a few times. The chain couples TRBV4-1 to TRBJ1-4; D gene ambiguous. The CDR3 covers 15 residues. V lost 1 base to trimming and J lost 5 bases, with 11 bases between them. Germline-derived CDR1 and CDR2 are MGHRA and YSYEKL. The CDR3 DNA sequence: TGCGCCAGCAGCCAAGTAGCTGTACAGAATGAAAAACTGTTTTTT. It yields the protein CASSQVAVQNEKLFF.

The chain has TRBV28 and TRBJ2-7, with D unclear. The germline gives CDR1 MDHEN, CDR2 SYDVKM. This CDR3 contains 12 residues. Trimming shortened V by 7 bases and J by 9 bases, and 16 bases separated the two germline ends. CDR3 sequence (DNA): TGTGCCAGCACGACCCACAACTCGGGGCAGTACTTC. Encoded protein: CASTTHNSGQYF. The complete variable domain, with remaining parts taken from reference TRBV28 and TRBJ2-7, reads DVKVTQSSRYLVKRTGEKVFLECVQDMDHENMFWYRQDPGLGLRLIYFSYDVKMKEKGDIPEGYSVSREKKERFSLILESASTNQTSMYLCASTTHNSGQYFGPGTRLTVT.

This clonotype was observed many times. The chain is built from TRBV10-3 and TRBJ2-1; D gene unclear. CDR3 size: 15 residues. Germline V lookup: CDR1 ENHRY, CDR2 SYGVKD. Trimming removed 4 bases at V and 2 bases at J, with 12 bases between. The CDR3 loop reads CAISAERTPYNEQFF. The CDR3 bases are TGTGCCATCAGTGCCGAAAGGACCCCCTACAATGAGCAGTTCTTC.

The rearrangement joins TRBV30 to TRBJ2-1; D unresolved. Germline V gene lookup returns CDR1 GTSNPN and CDR2 SVGIG (reference sequence). This CDR3 region has 13 residues. V lost 2 bases and J 10 bases, leaving 15 bases between the germline ends. This CDR3 reads CAWSQGLPREQFF. CDR3 sequence (DNA): TGTGCCTGGAGTCAAGGCCTCCCAAGGGAGCAGTTCTTC.

This clonotype was detected many times. The chain combines TRBV6-5 with TRBJ2-7; D is uncertain. V lost 8 bases to trimming and J lost 3 bases, with 11 bases between them. The germline V gene has CDR1 MNHEY and CDR2 SVGAGI. The CDR3 consists of 12 residues. In DNA, the CDR3 is TGTGCCAGCCGTATACTCAGCTACGAGCAGTACTTC. Its protein product is CASRILSYEQYF.

Only a few counts were recorded for this clonotype. J is TRBJ2-1 and V is TRBV25-1; 9 bases match TRBD2. The CDR3 is 15 amino acids. Germline assignment: CDR1 MGHDK and CDR2 SYGVNS. Trimming took 3 bases from V and 7 from J; bases not matched to a gene: 7. In nucleotides, the CDR3 is TGTGCCAGCAGTGAGATAGCGGGGGCAAGGAATGAGCAGTTCTTC. Encoded protein: CASSEIAGARNEQFF.

This clonotype was recorded at least ten times. One base away lies a much larger clone, so this may be a sequencing read error. The CDR3 loop is CASSQDLRERYNEQFF. As DNA, the CDR3 is TGCGCCAGCAGCCAAGATCTACGAGAACGCTACAATGAGCAGTTCTTC. The chain employs TRBV4-3 and TRBJ2-1, with no clear D. Between the trimmed V and J ends, which lost 0 bases and 3 bases, there was a span of 12 bases. Germline V lookup: CDR1 LGHNA, CDR2 YSLEER. This CDR3 is 16 amino acids long.

This clonotype has only a few counts. V is TRBV6-2 or TRBV6-3 and J is TRBJ1-2, with 7 bases fitting TRBD1. The germline V gene encodes CDR1 MNHEY and CDR2 SVGEGT. The CDR3 is 14 amino acids. The trim removed 5 bases at V and 7 bases at J, leaving 10 bases unmatched. As DNA, the CDR3 is TGTGCCAGCAGTCCCGGGACAGTACACTTTGGCTACACCTTC. It codes for CASSPGTVHFGYTF.

This clonotype has only a few counts. This chain links TRBV24-1 with TRBJ1-5; D is unclear. The CDR3 spans 14 residues. Trimming removed 3 bases at V and 5 bases at J, with 10 bases between. Germline values: CDR1 KGHDR, CDR2 SFDVKD. The CDR3 sequence is CATSDTTAYQPQHF. The CDR3 nucleotides read TGTGCCACCAGTGATACCACAGCGTATCAGCCCCAGCATTTT.

As regards this clonotype: A read error may produce the germline difference seen at one junction end. This rearrangement joins TRBV30 to TRBJ1-2, with no clear D. The CDR3 is made up of 13 amino acids. Germline V gene sequence: CDR1 GTSNPN, CDR2 SVGIG (reference sequence). The CDR3 DNA reads TGTGCCCGGAGTCCGGGTATATCCGGGGGCTACACCTTC. Translation gives CARSPGISGGYTF. The variable domain in full, completed from reference TRBV30 and TRBJ1-2, reads SQTIHQWPATLVQPVGSPLSLECTVEGTSNPNLYWYRQAAGRGLQLLFYSVGIGQISSEVPQNLSASRPQDRQFILSSKKLLLSDSGFYLCARSPGISGGYTFGSGTRLTVV.

The chain links TRBV7-8 to TRBJ1-4, with a weak D call TRBD1 (6 bases). The CDR3 is 15 amino acids. V was shortened by 5 bases and J by 5 bases, with 15 bases between the two germline ends. Germline values: CDR1 SGHVS, CDR2 FQNEAQ. CDR3 amino acids: CASSKDSLENEKLFF. The CDR3 region has the DNA TGTGCCAGCAGCAAGGACAGTTTGGAGAATGAAAAACTGTTTTTT.

The count of this clonotype is one. The chain joins TRBV6-1 to TRBJ2-5; TRBD2 matches 9 bases. The CDR3 length is 16 residues. CDR1 MNHNS and CDR2 SASEGT come from the germline V gene. Trimming removed 4 bases from V and 1 base from J; junction bases left unmatched: 7. For the CDR3, the DNA is TGTGCCAGCAGTGTTGGACTAGCGAGACCCCAAGAGACCCAGTACTTC. It encodes CASSVGLARPQETQYF.

This clonotype showed up just a few times. As DNA, the CDR3 is TGCACCAGCAGCCTCATCGGTTCTAGCTCCCCAGAGACCCAGTACTTC. It codes for CTSSLIGSSSPETQYF. The chain carries TRBV1 and TRBJ2-5. TRBV1 is marked as a pseudogene. The CDR3 has 16 residues.